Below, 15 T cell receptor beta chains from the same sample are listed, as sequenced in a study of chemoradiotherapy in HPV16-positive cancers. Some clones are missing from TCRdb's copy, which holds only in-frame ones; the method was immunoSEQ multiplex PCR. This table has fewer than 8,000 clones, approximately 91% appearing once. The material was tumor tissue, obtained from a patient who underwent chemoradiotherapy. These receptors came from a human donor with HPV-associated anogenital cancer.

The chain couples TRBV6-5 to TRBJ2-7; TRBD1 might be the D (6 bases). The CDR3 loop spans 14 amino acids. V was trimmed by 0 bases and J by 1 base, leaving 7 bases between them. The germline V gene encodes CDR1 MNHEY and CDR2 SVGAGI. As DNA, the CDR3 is TGTGCCAGCAGTTACTCGCAGGGGTCCTACGAGCAGTACTTC. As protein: CASSYSQGSYEQYF.

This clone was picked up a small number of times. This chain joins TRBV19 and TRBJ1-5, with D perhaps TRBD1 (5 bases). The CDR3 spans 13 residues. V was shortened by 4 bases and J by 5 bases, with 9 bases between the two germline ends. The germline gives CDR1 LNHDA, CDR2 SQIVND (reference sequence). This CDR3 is CASSRGNDQPQHF. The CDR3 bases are TGTGCCAGTAGTAGGGGGAACGATCAGCCCCAGCATTTT.

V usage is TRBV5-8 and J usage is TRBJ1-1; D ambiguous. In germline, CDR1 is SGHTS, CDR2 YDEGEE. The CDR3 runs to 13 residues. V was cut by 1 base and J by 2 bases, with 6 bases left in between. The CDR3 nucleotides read TGTGCCAGCAGCTTGATGCATAACACTGAAGCTTTCTTT. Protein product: CASSLMHNTEAFF.

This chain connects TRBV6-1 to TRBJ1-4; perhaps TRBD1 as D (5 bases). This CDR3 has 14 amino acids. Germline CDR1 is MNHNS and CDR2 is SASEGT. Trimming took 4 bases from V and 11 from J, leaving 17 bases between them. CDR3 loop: CASSGGADRRKLFF. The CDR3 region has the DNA TGTGCCAGCAGTGGAGGGGCCGACCGTAGGAAACTGTTTTTT.

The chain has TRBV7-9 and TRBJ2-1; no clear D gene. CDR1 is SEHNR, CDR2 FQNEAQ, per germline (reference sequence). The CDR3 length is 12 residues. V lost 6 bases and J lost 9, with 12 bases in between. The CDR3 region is CASRPSRGEQFF. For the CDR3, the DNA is TGTGCCAGCAGGCCCAGTCGAGGTGAGCAGTTCTTC.

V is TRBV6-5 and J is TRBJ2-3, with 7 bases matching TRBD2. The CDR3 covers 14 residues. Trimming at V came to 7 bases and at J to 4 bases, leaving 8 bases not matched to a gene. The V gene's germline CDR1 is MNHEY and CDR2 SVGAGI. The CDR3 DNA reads TGTGCCAGCAACACGGGAGGTAACGCAGATACGCAGTATTTT. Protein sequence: CASNTGGNADTQYF.

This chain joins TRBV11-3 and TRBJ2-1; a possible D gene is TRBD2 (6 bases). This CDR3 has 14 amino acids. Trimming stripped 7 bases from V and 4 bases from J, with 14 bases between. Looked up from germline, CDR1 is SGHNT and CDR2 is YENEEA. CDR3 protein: CASTAGLAYNEQFF. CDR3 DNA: TGTGCCAGCACCGCGGGACTGGCTTACAATGAGCAGTTCTTC.

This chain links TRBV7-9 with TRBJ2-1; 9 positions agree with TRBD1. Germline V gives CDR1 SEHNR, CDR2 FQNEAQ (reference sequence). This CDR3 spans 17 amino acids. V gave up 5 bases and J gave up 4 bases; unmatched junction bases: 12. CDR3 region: CASSLPRGTGSYNEQFF. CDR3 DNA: TGTGCCAGCAGCCTACCCCGGGGGACAGGGTCATACAATGAGCAGTTCTTC.

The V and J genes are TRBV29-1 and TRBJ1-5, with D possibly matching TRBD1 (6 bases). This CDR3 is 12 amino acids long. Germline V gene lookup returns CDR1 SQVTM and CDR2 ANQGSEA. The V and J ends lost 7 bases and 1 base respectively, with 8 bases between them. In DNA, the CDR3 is TGCAGCGCAGGGGACAGCAATCAGCCCCAGCATTTT. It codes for CSAGDSNQPQHF.

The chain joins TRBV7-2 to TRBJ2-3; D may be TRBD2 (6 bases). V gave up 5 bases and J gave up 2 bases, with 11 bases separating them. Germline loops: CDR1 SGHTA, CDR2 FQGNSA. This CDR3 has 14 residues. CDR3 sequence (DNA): TGTGCCAGCAGCGGTAGCGGATACACAGATACGCAGTATTTT. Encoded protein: CASSGSGYTDTQYF.

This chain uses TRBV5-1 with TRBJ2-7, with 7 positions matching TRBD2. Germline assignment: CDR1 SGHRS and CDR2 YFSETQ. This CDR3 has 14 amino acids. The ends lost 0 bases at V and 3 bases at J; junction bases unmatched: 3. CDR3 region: CASSLVGGNYEQYF. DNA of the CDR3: TGCGCCAGCAGCTTGGTGGGGGGGAACTACGAGCAGTACTTC.

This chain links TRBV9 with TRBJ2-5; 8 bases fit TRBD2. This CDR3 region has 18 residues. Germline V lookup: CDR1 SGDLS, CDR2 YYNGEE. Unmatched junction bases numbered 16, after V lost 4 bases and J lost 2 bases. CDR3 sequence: CASSPSGSGRGAQETQYF. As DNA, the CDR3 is TGTGCCAGCAGCCCGAGCGGGAGCGGACGAGGGGCTCAAGAGACCCAGTACTTC. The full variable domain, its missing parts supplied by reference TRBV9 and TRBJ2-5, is DSGVTQTPKHLITATGQRVTLRCSPRSGDLSVYWYQQSLDQGLQFLIQYYNGEERAKGNILERFSAQQFPDLHSELNLSSLELGDSALYFCASSPSGSGRGAQETQYFGPGTRLLVL.

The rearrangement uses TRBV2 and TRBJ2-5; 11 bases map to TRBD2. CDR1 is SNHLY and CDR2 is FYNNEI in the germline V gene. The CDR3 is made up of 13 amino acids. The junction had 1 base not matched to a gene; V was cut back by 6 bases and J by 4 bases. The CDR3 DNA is TGTGCCAGCAGCGGGACTAGCGGAGAGACCCAGTACTTC. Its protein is CASSGTSGETQYF.

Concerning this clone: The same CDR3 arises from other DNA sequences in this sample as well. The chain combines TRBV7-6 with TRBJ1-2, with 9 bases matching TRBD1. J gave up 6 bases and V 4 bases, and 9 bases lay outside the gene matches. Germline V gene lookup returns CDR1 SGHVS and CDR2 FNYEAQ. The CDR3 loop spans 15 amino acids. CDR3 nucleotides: TGTGCCAGCAGCTCATCCGGGACAGGGAGGGATGGCTACACCTTC. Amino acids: CASSSSGTGRDGYTF.

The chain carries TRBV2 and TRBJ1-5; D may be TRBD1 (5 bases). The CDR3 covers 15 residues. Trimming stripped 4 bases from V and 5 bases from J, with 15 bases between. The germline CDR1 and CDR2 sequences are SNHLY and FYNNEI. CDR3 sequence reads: CASSGGSPGDQPQHF. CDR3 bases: TGTGCCAGCAGTGGGGGGAGCCCCGGGGATCAGCCCCAGCATTTT.